This T cell receptor (beta chain) was found in a study of blood T cell repertoires in COVID-19. This clone was observed a few times. Methods used by the authors: From reference gene primer amplification, estimates of nucleated cell counts were derived. Using immunoSEQ multiplex PCR, the repertoire was profiled, and TCRdb retains in-frame clones only, with some absent. The V and J calls and clone size are taken from that table; D and trimming were inferred from the DNA. The sample lists some 380,000 clones, around 90% occurring once. CDR3 length: 16 residues. The germline V gene encodes CDR1 SGHKS and CDR2 YYEKEE (reference sequence). V was clipped by 4 bases and J by 1 base, with 15 bases between them.

The V gene is TRBV5-5, the J gene TRBJ1-3, with D possibly being TRBD1 (5 bases). The sample comprised peripheral blood. The clonotype was recovered from a man younger than 30 with active or convalescent COVID-19. DNA of the CDR3: TGTGCCAGCAGCGCCCTCGGGGGTACGTCTGGAAACACCATATATTTT. This codes for CASSALGGTSGNTIYF.